This T cell receptor beta chain came from a study of PD-1 blockade in classical Hodgkin lymphoma. Overall study: Every 2 weeks, patients had 3 mg/kg nivolumab intravenously. Points from the study as a whole: Reports indicated that newly diagnosed patients had lower baseline TCR diversity than healthy donors did. TCR diversity in CD4+, not CD8+, cells rose significantly by C4D1.

Time point meaning: cycle 4 day 1 (C4D1), after more than five weeks of nivolumab. Relapse after autologous stem cell transplantation occurred in every patient, and brentuximab vedotin exposure varied. The CDR3 covers 11 residues. From germline, CDR1 is DFQATT and CDR2 SNEGSKA (reference sequence). Notes on this clone: Its antigen is unknown.

Sequencing was performed with immunoSEQ multiplex PCR; in TCRdb, only in-frame clones are kept and a portion is missing. The sample yields 90,000 to 110,000 clones, 89% seen once. The chain uses TRBV20-1 and TRBJ2-1; D is tentatively TRBD1 or TRBD2 (5 bases each). This receptor was taken from a human donor with classical Hodgkin lymphoma. The sequencing used peripheral blood mononuclear cells (PBMCs), collected before the fourth cycle of nivolumab. CDR3 sequence: CRGVRGNEQFF. DNA for the CDR3: TGCAGGGGGGTAAGGGGCAATGAGCAGTTCTTC.